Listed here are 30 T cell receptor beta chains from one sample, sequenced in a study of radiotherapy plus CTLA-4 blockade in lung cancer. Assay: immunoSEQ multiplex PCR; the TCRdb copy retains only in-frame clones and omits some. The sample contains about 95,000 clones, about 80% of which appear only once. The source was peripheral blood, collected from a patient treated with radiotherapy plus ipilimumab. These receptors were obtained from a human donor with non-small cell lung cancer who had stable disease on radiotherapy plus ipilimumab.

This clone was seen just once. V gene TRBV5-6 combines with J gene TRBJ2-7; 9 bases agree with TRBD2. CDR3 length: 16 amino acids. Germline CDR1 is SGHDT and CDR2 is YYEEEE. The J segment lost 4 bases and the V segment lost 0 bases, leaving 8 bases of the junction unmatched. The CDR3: CASSLGGSAGGYEQYF. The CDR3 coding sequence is TGTGCCAGCAGCTTGGGAGGGTCGGCGGGAGGGTACGAGCAGTACTTC. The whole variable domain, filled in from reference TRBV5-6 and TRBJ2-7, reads DAGVTQSPTHLIKTRGQQVTLRCSPKSGHDTVSWYQQALGQGPQFIFQYYEEEERQRGNFPDRFSGHQFPNYSSELNVNALLLGDSALYLCASSLGGSAGGYEQYFGPGTRLTVT.

The CDR3 sequence: CASRPGGTGELFF. The CDR3 bases are TGTGCCAGCAGGCCAGGTGGCACCGGGGAGCTGTTTTTT. The chain combines TRBV9 with TRBJ2-2; D is unresolved. CDR1 and CDR2 (germline): SGDLS, YYNGEE. Trimming stripped 5 bases from V and 4 bases from J, with 9 bases between. The CDR3 sequence is 13 residues long. Supplemented by reference TRBV9 and TRBJ2-2, the full variable domain reads DSGVTQTPKHLITATGQRVTLRCSPRSGDLSVYWYQQSLDQGLQFLIQYYNGEERAKGNILERFSAQQFPDLHSELNLSSLELGDSALYFCASRPGGTGELFFGEGSRLTVL.

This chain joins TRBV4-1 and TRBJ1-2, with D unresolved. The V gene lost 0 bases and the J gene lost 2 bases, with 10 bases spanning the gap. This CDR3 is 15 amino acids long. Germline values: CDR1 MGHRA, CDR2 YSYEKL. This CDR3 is CASSQESGVNYGYTF. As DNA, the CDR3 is TGCGCCAGCAGCCAAGAGTCCGGGGTCAACTATGGCTACACCTTC.

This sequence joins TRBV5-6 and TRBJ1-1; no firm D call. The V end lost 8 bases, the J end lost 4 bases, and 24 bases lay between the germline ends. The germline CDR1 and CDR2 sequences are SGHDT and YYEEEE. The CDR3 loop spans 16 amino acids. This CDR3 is CASNRRPPYPGTEAFF. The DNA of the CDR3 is TGTGCCAGTAATCGTAGGCCCCCATACCCGGGCACTGAAGCTTTCTTT.

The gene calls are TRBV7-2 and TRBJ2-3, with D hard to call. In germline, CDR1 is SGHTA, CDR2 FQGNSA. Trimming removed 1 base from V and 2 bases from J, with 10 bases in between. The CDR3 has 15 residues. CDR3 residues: CASSLEYHTTDTQYF. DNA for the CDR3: TGTGCCAGCAGCTTAGAGTACCATACCACAGATACGCAGTATTTT.

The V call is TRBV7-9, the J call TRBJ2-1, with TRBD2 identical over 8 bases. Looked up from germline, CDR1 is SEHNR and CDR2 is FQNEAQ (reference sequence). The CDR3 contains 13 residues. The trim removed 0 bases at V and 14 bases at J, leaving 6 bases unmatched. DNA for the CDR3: TGTGCCAGCAGCTTAGCCTCCGGGACTAGGGAGTTCTTC. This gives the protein CASSLASGTREFF. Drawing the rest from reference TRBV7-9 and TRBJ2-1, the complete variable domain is DTGVSQNPRHKITKRGQNVTFRCDPISEHNRLYWYRQTLGQGPEFLTYFQNEAQLEKSRLLSDRFSAERPKGSFSTLEIQRTEQGDSAMYLCASSLASGTREFFGPGTRLTVL.

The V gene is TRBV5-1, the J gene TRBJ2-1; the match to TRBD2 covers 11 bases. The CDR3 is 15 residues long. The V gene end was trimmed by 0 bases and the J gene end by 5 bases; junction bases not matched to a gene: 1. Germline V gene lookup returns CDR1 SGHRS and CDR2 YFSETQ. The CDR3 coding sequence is TGCGCCAGCAGCTTGGAGACTAGCGGGAACAATGAGCAGTTCTTC. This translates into CASSLETSGNNEQFF. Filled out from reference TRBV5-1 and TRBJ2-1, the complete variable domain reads KAGVTQTPRYLIKTRGQQVTLSCSPISGHRSVSWYQQTPGQGLQFLFEYFSETQRNKGNFPGRFSGRQFSNSRSEMNVSTLELGDSALYLCASSLETSGNNEQFFGPGTRLTVL.

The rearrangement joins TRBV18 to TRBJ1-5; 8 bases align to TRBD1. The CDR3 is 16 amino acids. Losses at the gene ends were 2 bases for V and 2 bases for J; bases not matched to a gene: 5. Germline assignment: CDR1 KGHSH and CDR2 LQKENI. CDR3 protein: CASSPVQGGGNQPQHF. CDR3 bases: TGTGCCAGCTCACCAGTACAGGGGGGAGGCAATCAGCCCCAGCATTTT.

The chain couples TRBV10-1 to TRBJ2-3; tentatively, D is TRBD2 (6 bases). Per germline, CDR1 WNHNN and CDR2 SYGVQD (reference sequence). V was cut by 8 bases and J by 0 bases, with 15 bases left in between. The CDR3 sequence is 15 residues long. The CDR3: CASEPGTSSTDTQYF. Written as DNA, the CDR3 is TGCGCCAGCGAGCCCGGGACTTCTAGCACAGATACGCAGTATTTT.

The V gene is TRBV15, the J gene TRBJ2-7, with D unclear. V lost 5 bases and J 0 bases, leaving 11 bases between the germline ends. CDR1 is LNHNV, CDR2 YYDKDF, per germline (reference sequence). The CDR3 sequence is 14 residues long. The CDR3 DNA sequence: TGTGCCACCAGCGTTAGCAGGAGCTCCTACGAGCAGTACTTC. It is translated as CATSVSRSSYEQYF.

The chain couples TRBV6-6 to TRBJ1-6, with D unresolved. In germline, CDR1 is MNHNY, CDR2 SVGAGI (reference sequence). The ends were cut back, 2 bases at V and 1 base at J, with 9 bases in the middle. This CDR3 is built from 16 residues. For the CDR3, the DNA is TGTGCCAGCAGTTACGGTCTGACTTCCTATAATTCACCCCTCCACTTT. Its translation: CASSYGLTSYNSPLHF.

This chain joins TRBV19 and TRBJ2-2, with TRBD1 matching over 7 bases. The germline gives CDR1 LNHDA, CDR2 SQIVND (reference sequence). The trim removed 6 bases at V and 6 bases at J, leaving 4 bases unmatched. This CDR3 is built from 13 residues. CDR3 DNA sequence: TGTGCCAGTAGAGACAGGGCCGCCGGGGAGCTGTTTTTT. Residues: CASRDRAAGELFF.

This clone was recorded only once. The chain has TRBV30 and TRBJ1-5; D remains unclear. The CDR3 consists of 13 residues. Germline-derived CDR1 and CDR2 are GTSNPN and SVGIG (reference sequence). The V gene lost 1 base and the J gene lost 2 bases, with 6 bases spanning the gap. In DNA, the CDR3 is TGTGCCTGGAGTGGAGACGGCAATCAGCCCCAGCATTTT. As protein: CAWSGDGNQPQHF.

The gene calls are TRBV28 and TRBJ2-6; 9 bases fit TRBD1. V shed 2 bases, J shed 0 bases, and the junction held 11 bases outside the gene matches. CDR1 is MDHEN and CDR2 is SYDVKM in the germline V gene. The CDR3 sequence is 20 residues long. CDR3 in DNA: TGTGCCAGCAGTTTAAGACAGGGGGTTGTCTCAAGCTCTGGGGCCAACGTCCTGACTTTC. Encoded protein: CASSLRQGVVSSSGANVLTF. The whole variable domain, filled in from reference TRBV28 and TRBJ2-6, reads DVKVTQSSRYLVKRTGEKVFLECVQDMDHENMFWYRQDPGLGLRLIYFSYDVKMKEKGDIPEGYSVSREKKERFSLILESASTNQTSMYLCASSLRQGVVSSSGANVLTFGAGSRLTVL.

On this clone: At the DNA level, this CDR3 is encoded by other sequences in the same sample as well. This CDR3 reads CASSLGGASYEQYF. CDR3 sequence (DNA): TGTGCCAGCAGCTTGGGCGGGGCCTCCTACGAGCAGTACTTC. The chain joins TRBV5-4 to TRBJ2-7, with a weak D call TRBD2 (6 bases). Looked up from germline, CDR1 is SGHNT and CDR2 is YYREEE (reference sequence). The CDR3 totals 14 residues. Trimming took 0 bases from V and 0 from J, leaving 7 bases between them. Variable domain in full (rest from reference TRBV5-4 and TRBJ2-7): ETGVTQSPTHLIKTRGQQVTLRCSSQSGHNTVSWYQQALGQGPQFIFQYYREEENGRGNFPPRFSGLQFPNYSSELNVNALELDDSALYLCASSLGGASYEQYFGPGTRLTVT.

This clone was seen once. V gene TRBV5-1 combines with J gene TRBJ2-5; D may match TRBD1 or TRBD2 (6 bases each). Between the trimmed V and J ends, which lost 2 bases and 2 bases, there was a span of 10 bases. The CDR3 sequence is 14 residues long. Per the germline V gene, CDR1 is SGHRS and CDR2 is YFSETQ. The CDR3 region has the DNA TGCGCCAGCAGCTTCGGGGGCGTACAAGAGACCCAGTACTTC. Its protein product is CASSFGGVQETQYF.

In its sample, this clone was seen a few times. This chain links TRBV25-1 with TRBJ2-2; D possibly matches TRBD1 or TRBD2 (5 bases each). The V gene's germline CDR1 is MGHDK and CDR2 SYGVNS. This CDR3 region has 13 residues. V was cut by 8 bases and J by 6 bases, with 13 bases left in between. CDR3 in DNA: TGTGCCAGCGCACGAGGGGCGCCCGGGGAGCTGTTTTTT. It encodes CASARGAPGELFF.

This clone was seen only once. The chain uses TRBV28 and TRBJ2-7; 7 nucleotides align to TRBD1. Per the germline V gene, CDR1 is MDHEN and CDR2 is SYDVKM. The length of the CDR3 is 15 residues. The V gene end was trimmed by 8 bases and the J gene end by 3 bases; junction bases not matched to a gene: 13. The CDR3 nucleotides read TGTGCCAGCCCCCCCCGACAGGGTCTCTTCTACGAGCAGTACTTC. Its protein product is CASPPRQGLFYEQYF.

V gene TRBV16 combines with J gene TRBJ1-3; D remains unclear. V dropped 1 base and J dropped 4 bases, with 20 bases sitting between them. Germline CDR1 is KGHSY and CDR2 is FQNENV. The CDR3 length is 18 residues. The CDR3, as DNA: TGTGCCAGCAGCCAATATATCGATCTTCGGACGAGAGGAAACACCATATATTTT. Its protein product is CASSQYIDLRTRGNTIYF.

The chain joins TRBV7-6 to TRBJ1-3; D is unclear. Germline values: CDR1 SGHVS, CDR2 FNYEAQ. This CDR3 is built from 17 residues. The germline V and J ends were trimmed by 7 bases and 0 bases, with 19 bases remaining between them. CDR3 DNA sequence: TGTGCCAGCACCAACCCAACGGGGAGGTTCTCTGGAAACACCATATATTTT. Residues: CASTNPTGRFSGNTIYF.

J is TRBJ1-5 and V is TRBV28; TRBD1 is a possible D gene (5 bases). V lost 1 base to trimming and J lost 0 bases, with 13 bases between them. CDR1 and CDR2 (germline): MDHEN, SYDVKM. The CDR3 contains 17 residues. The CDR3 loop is CASSLSPIGASNQPQHF. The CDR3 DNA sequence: TGTGCCAGCAGTTTATCCCCCATAGGGGCTAGCAATCAGCCCCAGCATTTT.

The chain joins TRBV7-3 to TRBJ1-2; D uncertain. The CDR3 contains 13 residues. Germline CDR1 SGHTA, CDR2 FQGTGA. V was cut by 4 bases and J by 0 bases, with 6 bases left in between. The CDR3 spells CASSYGANYGYTF. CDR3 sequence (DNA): TGTGCCAGCAGCTACGGGGCTAACTATGGCTACACCTTC.

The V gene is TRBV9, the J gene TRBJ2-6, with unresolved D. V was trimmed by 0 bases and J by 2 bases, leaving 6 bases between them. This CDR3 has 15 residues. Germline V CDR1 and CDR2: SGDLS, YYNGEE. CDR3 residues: CASSVAGAGANVLTF. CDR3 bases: TGTGCCAGCAGCGTAGCCGGAGCTGGGGCCAACGTCCTGACTTTC.

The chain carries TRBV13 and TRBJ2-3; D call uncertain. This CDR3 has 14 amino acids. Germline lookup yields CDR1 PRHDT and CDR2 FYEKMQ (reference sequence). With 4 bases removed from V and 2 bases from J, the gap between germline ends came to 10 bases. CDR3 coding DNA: TGTGCCAGCAGCTGGTGGTCCCTCACAGATACGCAGTATTTT. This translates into CASSWWSLTDTQYF.

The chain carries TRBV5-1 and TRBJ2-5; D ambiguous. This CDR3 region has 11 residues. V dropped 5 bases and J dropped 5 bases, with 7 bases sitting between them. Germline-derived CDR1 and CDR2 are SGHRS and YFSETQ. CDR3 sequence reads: CASRPRETQYF. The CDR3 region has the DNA TGCGCCAGCAGGCCTCGGGAGACCCAGTACTTC.

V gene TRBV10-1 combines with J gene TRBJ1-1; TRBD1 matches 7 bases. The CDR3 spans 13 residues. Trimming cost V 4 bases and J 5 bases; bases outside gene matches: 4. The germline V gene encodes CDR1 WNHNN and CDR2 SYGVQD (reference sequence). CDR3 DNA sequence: TGCGCCAGCAGTGGCTCGACAGGGACTGAAGCTTTCTTT. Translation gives CASSGSTGTEAFF.

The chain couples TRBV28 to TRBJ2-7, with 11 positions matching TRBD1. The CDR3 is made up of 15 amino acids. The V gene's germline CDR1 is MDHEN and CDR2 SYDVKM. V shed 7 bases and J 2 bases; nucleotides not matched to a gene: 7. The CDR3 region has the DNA TGTGCCAGCACCCAATGGACAGGGGGCACCTACGAGCAGTACTTC. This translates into CASTQWTGGTYEQYF.

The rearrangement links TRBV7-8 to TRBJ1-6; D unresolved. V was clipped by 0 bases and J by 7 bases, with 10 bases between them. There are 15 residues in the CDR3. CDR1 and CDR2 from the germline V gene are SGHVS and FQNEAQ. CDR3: CASSLAGSRNSPLHF. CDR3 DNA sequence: TGTGCCAGCAGCTTAGCGGGAAGCAGGAATTCACCCCTCCACTTT.

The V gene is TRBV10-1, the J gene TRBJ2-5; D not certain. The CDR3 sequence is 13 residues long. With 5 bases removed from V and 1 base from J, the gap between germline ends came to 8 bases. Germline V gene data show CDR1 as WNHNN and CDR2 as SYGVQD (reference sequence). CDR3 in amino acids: CASSLSTQETQYF. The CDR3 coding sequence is TGCGCCAGCAGTTTGTCCACCCAAGAGACCCAGTACTTC.

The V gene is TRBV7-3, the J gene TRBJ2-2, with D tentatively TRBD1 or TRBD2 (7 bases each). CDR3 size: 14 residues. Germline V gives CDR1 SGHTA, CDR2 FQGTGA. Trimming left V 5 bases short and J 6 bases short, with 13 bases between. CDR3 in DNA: TGTGCCAGCAGCCTGGGAGGGGGCTCCGGGGAGCTGTTTTTT. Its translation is CASSLGGGSGELFF.